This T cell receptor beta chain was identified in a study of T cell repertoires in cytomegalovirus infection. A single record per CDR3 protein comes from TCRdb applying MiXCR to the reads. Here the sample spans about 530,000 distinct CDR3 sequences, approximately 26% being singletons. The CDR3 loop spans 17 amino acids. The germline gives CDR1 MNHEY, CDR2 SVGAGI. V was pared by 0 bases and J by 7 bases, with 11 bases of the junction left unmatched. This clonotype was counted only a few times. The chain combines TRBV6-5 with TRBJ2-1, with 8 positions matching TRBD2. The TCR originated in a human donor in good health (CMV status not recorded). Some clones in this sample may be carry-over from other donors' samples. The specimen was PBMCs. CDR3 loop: CASSYSKGPGGRNEQFF. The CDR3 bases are TGTGCCAGCAGTTACTCGAAGGGACCGGGAGGGCGTAATGAGCAGTTCTTC.